In this sample, the clone carrying this T cell receptor (beta chain) turned up a few times. The antigen remains undetermined. Using its own MiXCR run on the 5' RACE reads, TCRdb lists one record per CDR3 protein. The table shows 400,000 or so distinct CDR3 sequences, with 20% occurring only once. Looked up from germline, CDR1 is MGHRA and CDR2 is YSYEKL. With 0 bases removed from V and 4 bases from J, the gap between germline ends came to 12 bases. The CDR3 has 15 residues. The sample is drawn from a study of T-cell memory formation after mild COVID-19. As for the study in general: TCR clusters largely stayed donor specific.

The study, taken as a whole, reports: Contracting clones from day 15 to 85 had balanced CD4/CD8; later expanders favoured CD4+. Memory from before infection featured some responding clones, which suggests cross-reactive memory joined.

The specimen sequenced was PBMCs or a T cell subset sorted from them (not recorded which). The V gene is TRBV4-1, the J gene TRBJ2-5; D gene uncertain. This sequence was found in an adult woman who had mild COVID-19 (a few samples of this study predate the infection). Cell type and time point are not known. The CDR3 here is CASSQDYELGETQYF. DNA of the CDR3: TGCGCCAGCAGCCAAGACTACGAGTTGGGAGAGACCCAGTACTTC.